Below, one T cell receptor (beta chain) is given with its context. Because the CDR3 is missing its conserved closing phenylalanine or tryptophan, this is likely a read error. The data are from a study of tumor-infiltrating lymphocytes in primary liver carcinoma. Across the study: Regardless of tissue type, samples showed similar yields of roughly 3.65 to 8 million productive TCRbeta reads.

Blood RNA was derived from unsorted whole blood, and germline DNA was extracted too. Production of TCR beta cDNA used around 500 ng total RNA together with a constant-region primer. Nested multiplex PCR, run for three rounds with slightly modified ARM-PCR, yielded TCR beta libraries. TCRdb fed the multiplex PCR reads into MiXCR, producing one record per CDR3 protein. The sample includes about 210,000 distinct CDR3 sequences, roughly 61% of them seen just once. The sequencing sample was made of peripheral blood. The TCR originated in a woman aged 55-70 years with primary liver carcinoma and hepatitis B virus infection.

The CDR3 sequence: CASSHPGGPYEQYS. For the CDR3, the DNA is TGTGCCAGCAGCCATCCCGGGGGTCCCTACGAGCAGTACTCC. This chain connects TRBV11-2 to TRBJ2-7; D is possibly TRBD2 (6 bases). V was clipped by 5 bases and J by 2 bases, with 13 bases between them. This CDR3 comprises 14 residues. CDR1 is SGHAT and CDR2 is FQNNGV in the germline V gene.